This T cell receptor (beta chain) came from a study of T cells after somatic rescue of genetic block. TCRdb's copy holds only in-frame clones and misses some; the assay was immunoSEQ multiplex PCR. The sample has 68,000 or so clones, roughly 92% seen once. Trimming took 6 bases from V and 3 from J, leaving 14 bases between them. The CDR3 is 13 residues long. CDR1 is SQVTM, CDR2 ANQGSEA, per germline. This clonotype was obtained from a man in his forties. The V call is TRBV29-1, the J call TRBJ2-5; no firm D call. The sample taken for sequencing was peripheral blood mononuclear cells (PBMCs). The CDR3: CSVRLRVKETQYF. The CDR3 DNA sequence: TGCAGCGTGCGACTTAGGGTCAAAGAGACCCAGTACTTC.